These 14 T cell receptor beta chains share one sample of origin, sequenced in a study of human CD8 memory T cell subsets. UMI-labeled 5' RACE was the method by which TCR beta libraries were made. TCRdb derives one entry per CDR3 protein from the 5' RACE reads, leaving out DNA. The sample includes around 7,500 distinct CDR3 sequences. Sequenced material: CD8+ T cells from PBMCs. All receptors come from a human donor in good health.

This rearrangement joins TRBV4-3 to TRBJ1-5. The germline CDR1 and CDR2 sequences are LGHNA and YSLEER. This CDR3 has 16 amino acids. The CDR3 region is CASSQDRLRGYQPQHF.

This chain connects TRBV5-6 to TRBJ1-1; TCRdb lists TRBD1, though no DNA is available to test this call. The CDR3 spans 14 residues. Germline loops: CDR1 SGHDT, CDR2 YYEEEE. The CDR3 sequence: CASSWGGLDTEAFF.

The chain links TRBV6-5 to TRBJ2-7; TCRdb designates TRBD1, a call that cannot be tested without DNA. Germline V gene sequence: CDR1 MNHEY, CDR2 SVGAGI. CDR3 size: 13 residues. The CDR3 spells CASSPTGSYEQYF.

This chain connects TRBV25-1 to TRBJ1-4; TCRdb indicates TRBD1, and absent DNA this call remains unverified. CDR3 length: 15 amino acids. Germline V CDR1 and CDR2: MGHDK, SYGVNS. This CDR3 reads CASSELTGDNEKLFF.

This clonotype is identified as medium-sized from frequency. The chain combines TRBV27 with TRBJ1-1; TCRdb indicates TRBD1, and absent DNA this call remains unverified. This CDR3 spans 16 amino acids. Per germline, CDR1 MNHEY and CDR2 SMNVEV (reference sequence). CDR3 residues: CASSPILTGAGTEAFF.

The genes are TRBV7-9 and TRBJ2-7; with no DNA, the TCRdb D assignment of TRBD1 cannot be verified. The CDR3 contains 14 residues. Germline V CDR1 and CDR2: SEHNR, FQNEAQ (reference sequence). This chain's CDR3 is CASTLRGGPEEQYF.

This chain uses TRBV28 with TRBJ2-1; checking the TCRdb D call of TRBD2 is not possible without DNA. This CDR3 has 13 residues. In germline, CDR1 is MDHEN, CDR2 SYDVKM. CDR3 sequence reads: CASIQRGWNEQFF.

This clonotype is medium-sized by frequency. This chain links TRBV20-1 with TRBJ2-5. From germline, CDR1 is DFQATT and CDR2 SNEGSKA (reference sequence). This CDR3 comprises 14 residues. The CDR3 region is CSAREASIVETQYF.

The rearrangement joins TRBV6-1 to TRBJ1-1; lacking DNA, the TRBD1 call made by TCRdb goes unchecked. The CDR3 totals 16 residues. Germline lookup yields CDR1 MNHNS and CDR2 SASEGT. The chain's CDR3 is CASSAQGTGGNTEAFF.

This sequence joins TRBV18 and TRBJ1-2. CDR3 length equals 13 residues. From germline, CDR1 is KGHSH and CDR2 LQKENI. The CDR3 is CASSLGVNYGYTF.

This chain connects TRBV7-2 to TRBJ2-2; TCRdb selects TRBD1, and the lack of DNA leaves this call unchecked. Germline V gene lookup returns CDR1 SGHTA and CDR2 FQGNSA. The CDR3 covers 11 residues. Here the CDR3 reads CASPGEGELFF.

The rearrangement uses TRBV5-1 and TRBJ2-1; TCRdb picks TRBD2, but there is no DNA to check that call. Germline loops: CDR1 SGHRS, CDR2 YFSETQ. This CDR3 comprises 14 residues. CDR3 residues: CASSFSRGYNEQFF.

The chain couples TRBV7-9 to TRBJ1-1. There are 14 residues in the CDR3. Germline CDR1 and CDR2: SEHNR and FQNEAQ (reference sequence). This CDR3 reads CASRSGGGGTEAFF.

This chain connects TRBV4-2 to TRBJ2-7; the D gene TCRdb calls, TRBD2, cannot be checked with no DNA. The CDR3 extends over 16 amino acids. Germline V gene lookup returns CDR1 LGHNA and CDR2 YNFKEQ. CDR3 in amino acids: CASSQERNSGRNEQYF.